The rows below give T cell receptor beta chains drawn from one sample of a study of prognosis after radiotherapy for stage I lung cancer. MiXCR, run by TCRdb on the multiplex PCR reads, gives a single entry per CDR3 protein. The sample records over 14,000 distinct CDR3 sequences, roughly 25% being singletons. The sequencing here drew on PBMCs, taken before or after stereotactic body radiation therapy (not recorded which). Receptors were obtained from a donor aged 50 or older with non-small cell lung cancer. CDR3s include the opening cysteine and the closing phenylalanine or tryptophan. D genes are given only for firm matches. Size is stated for part of the rows, as once, few or many counts, or as a class when the clone is expanded.

clone_size j_call v_call d_call cdr3_aa cdr3_nt
many TRBJ2-5 TRBV6-2/TRBV6-3 NA CASSYSRGLETQYF TGTGCCAGCAGTTACTCACGGGGACTGGAGACCCAGTACTTC
many TRBJ2-7 TRBV7-9 NA CASSPPPGAMTEQYF TGTGCCAGCAGCCCCCCGCCGGGGGCGATGACCGAGCAGTACTTC
many TRBJ2-6 TRBV2 NA CASSQIEGLGANVLTF TGTGCCAGCAGCCAGATCGAGGGTCTGGGGGCCAACGTCCTGACTTTC
once TRBJ1-6 TRBV9 NA CASSPRSVRPLHF TGTGCCAGCAGCCCCAGGTCCGTCAGGCCCCTCCACTTT
medium-sized TRBJ1-1 TRBV28 NA CASSFGGQANTEAFF TGTGCCAGCAGTTTTGGGGGGCAGGCGAACACTGAAGCTTTCTTT
medium-sized TRBJ2-7 TRBV28 NA CASSPHRSYYEQYF TGTGCCAGCAGTCCCCACAGGAGTTACTACGAGCAGTACTTC
few TRBJ2-7 TRBV12-3/TRBV12-4 NA CASFGQGIDEQYF TGTGCCAGTTTCGGCCAGGGGATCGACGAGCAGTACTTC
many TRBJ1-1 TRBV2 TRBD1 CASGQGGLNTEAFF TGTGCCAGCGGACAAGGGGGCCTGAACACTGAAGCTTTCTTT
many TRBJ1-2 TRBV9 NA CASSPRWDPYGYTF TGTGCCAGCAGCCCCAGGTGGGATCCCTATGGCTACACCTTC
many TRBJ2-1 TRBV6-5 NA CASSYSRLDNEQFF TGTGCCAGCAGTTACTCGAGGTTGGACAATGAGCAGTTCTTC
many TRBJ2-1 TRBV19 TRBD2 CASSPGTRVGEQFF TGTGCCAGTAGTCCCGGGACTAGAGTAGGTGAGCAGTTCTTC
once TRBJ1-5 TRBV7-9 NA CASSRGDQQQRF TGTGCCAGCAGCCGAGGGGATCAGCAACAGCGTTTT
NA TRBJ2-7 TRBV6-2/TRBV6-3 NA CASRSAGCGSYEQYF TGTGCCAGCAGATCCGCGGGGTGTGGCTCCTACGAGCAGTACTTC
NA TRBJ1-2 TRBV28 NA CASRTSQGRGNGYTF TGTGCCAGCAGGACTTCACAGGGAAGGGGGAATGGCTACACCTTC
many TRBJ1-1 TRBV20-1 NA CSASNRQTEAFF TGCAGTGCTAGCAATAGGCAGACTGAAGCTTTCTTT
many TRBJ2-2 TRBV12-3/TRBV12-4 NA CASSLRQIPTGELFF TGTGCCAGCAGTTTAAGGCAAATCCCCACCGGGGAGCTGTTTTTT
medium-sized TRBJ2-7 TRBV11-1 NA CASSANRDYEQYF TGTGCCAGCAGCGCCAACAGGGACTACGAGCAGTACTTC
many TRBJ2-7 TRBV4-1 TRBD2 CASSQVQSGASYEQYF TGCGCCAGCAGCCAAGTGCAGAGCGGGGCCTCCTACGAGCAGTACTTC
many TRBJ2-1 TRBV30 NA CAWSDSISYNEQFF TGTGCCTGGAGCGACTCGATCTCCTACAATGAGCAGTTCTTC
NA TRBJ2-7 TRBV6-1 NA CASIPIVVGYEQYF TGTGCCAGCATCCCCATTGTTGTGGGCTACGAGCAGTACTTC
medium-sized TRBJ2-7 TRBV28 NA CASSAGGTYEQYF TGTGCCAGCAGTGCTGGGGGCACCTACGAGCAGTACTTC
medium-sized TRBJ1-1 TRBV24-1 NA CATSDRDGRNTEAFF TGTGCCACCAGTGACCGGGACGGACGAAACACTGAAGCTTTCTTT
medium-sized TRBJ2-3 TRBV9 NA CASSAGTDTQYF TGTGCCAGCAGCGCGGGAACAGATACGCAGTATTTT
once TRBJ2-7 TRBV11-2 TRBD1 CASSLEIGTGGPYEQYF TGTGCCAGCAGCTTAGAGATAGGGACAGGGGGCCCCTACGAGCAGTACTTC
many TRBJ2-1 TRBV2 NA CASSASAYNEQFF TGTGCCAGCAGTGCCTCTGCATACAATGAGCAGTTCTTC
many TRBJ2-4 TRBV12-3/TRBV12-4 TRBD1 CASSFAGQGARGNIQYF TGTGCCAGCAGTTTTGCGGGACAGGGGGCGCGGGGGAACATTCAGTACTTC
many TRBJ1-3 TRBV3-1 NA CASSRQRFSSGNTIYF TGTGCCAGCAGCCGCCAGAGGTTTAGCTCTGGAAACACCATATATTTT
medium-sized TRBJ2-3 TRBV11-2 NA CASSFSRAGTDTQYF TGTGCCAGCAGCTTCAGCAGGGCTGGCACAGATACGCAGTATTTT
many TRBJ1-1 TRBV7-9 NA CASSLRETEAFF TGTGCCAGCAGCCTACGGGAAACTGAAGCTTTCTTT
many TRBJ2-7 TRBV5-5 TRBD2 CASSFSLREGTYEQYF TGTGCCAGCAGCTTTTCTCTCCGGGAGGGTACGTACGAGCAGTACTTC
many TRBJ2-7 TRBV9 NA CASSVGQSPTYEQYF TGTGCCAGCAGCGTAGGCCAGTCTCCTACCTACGAGCAGTACTTC
medium-sized TRBJ2-1 TRBV5-1 TRBD2 CATSGTSGYNEQFF TGCGCCACCTCCGGGACTAGCGGGTACAATGAGCAGTTCTTC
NA TRBJ2-7 TRBV7-3 NA CASSSLFRGRYF TGTGCCAGCAGCTCCCTGTTCAGGGGCCGGTACTTC
medium-sized TRBJ2-7 TRBV12-3/TRBV12-4 NA CASSRQAYEQYF TGTGCCAGCAGTCGACAGGCCTACGAGCAGTACTTC
medium-sized TRBJ1-2 TRBV5-1 TRBD1 CASRPGQIYGYTF TGCGCCAGCAGGCCGGGACAGATCTATGGCTACACCTTC
many TRBJ2-1 TRBV18 NA CASSPFHDDRQFF TGTGCCAGCTCACCCTTTCATGATGATCGGCAGTTCTTC
many TRBJ1-5 TRBV27 NA CASRGGGSYFNQPQHF TGTGCCAGCAGGGGCGGCGGATCCTACTTCAATCAGCCCCAGCATTTT
many TRBJ2-3 TRBV2 NA CASSGIARASTDTQYF TGTGCCAGCAGTGGGATAGCGAGAGCTAGCACAGATACGCAGTATTTT
many TRBJ2-7 TRBV20-1 NA CSASNSGSQIYEQYF TGCAGTGCTAGCAATAGTGGGAGCCAAATTTACGAGCAGTACTTC
many TRBJ2-2 TRBV5-1 NA CASSLSAGEITGELFF TGCGCCAGCAGCTTGTCGGCAGGGGAAATCACCGGGGAGCTGTTTTTT
many TRBJ1-2 TRBV28 NA CASKYRAYGYTF TGTGCCAGCAAGTACAGGGCCTATGGCTACACCTTC
many TRBJ2-1 TRBV10-2 TRBD2 CASQTSGRASEQFF TGCGCCAGCCAAACTAGCGGGAGGGCCTCTGAGCAGTTCTTC
many TRBJ2-5 TRBV7-9 NA CASSLLATGETQYF TGTGCCAGCAGCTTACTAGCTACGGGTGAGACCCAGTACTTC
many TRBJ2-7 TRBV13 NA CASSLRGSAGEQYF TGTGCCAGCAGCCTCCGGGGAAGCGCGGGAGAGCAGTACTTC
medium-sized TRBJ2-3 TRBV5-1 NA CASDTGEEDTQYF TGCGCCAGCGATACAGGGGAGGAGGATACGCAGTATTTT
many TRBJ2-1 TRBV15 NA CATSRHRDPQFF TGTGCCACCAGCAGGCACCGGGACCCGCAGTTCTTC
NA TRBJ2-7 TRBV20-1 TRBD2 CSVQIGLAGRYEQYF TGCAGTGTACAGATCGGGCTAGCGGGGCGCTACGAGCAGTACTTC
many TRBJ2-5 TRBV28 TRBD1 CATIDRGDKETQYF TGTGCCACCATTGACAGGGGGGACAAAGAGACCCAGTACTTC
many TRBJ1-1 TRBV6-1 NA CASSEALDGEAFF TGTGCCAGCAGTGAAGCTCTCGACGGTGAAGCTTTCTTT
many TRBJ1-2 TRBV27 NA CASSPLGAVYGYTF TGTGCCAGCAGTCCCCTCGGGGCCGTCTATGGCTACACCTTC
many TRBJ1-1 TRBV6-5 NA CASSSPDSASTEAFF TGTGCCAGCAGTTCCCCGGACAGTGCGAGCACTGAAGCTTTCTTT
many TRBJ1-1 TRBV24-1 TRBD1 CATSDSGTGLTEAFF TGTGCCACCAGTGATTCTGGGACAGGCCTCACTGAAGCTTTCTTT
NA TRBJ1-6 TRBV9 NA CASSTNSPLHF TGTGCCAGCAGCACCAATTCACCCCTCCACTTT
many TRBJ2-2 TRBV12-5 TRBD2 CASGLVLASGYTGELFF TGTGCTAGTGGTTTGGTATTGGCTAGCGGATACACCGGGGAGCTGTTTTTT
NA TRBJ2-2 TRBV12-3/TRBV12-4 TRBD2 CASGGGGSDTVELFF TGTGCCAGCGGCGGGGGAGGGTCTGACACCGTGGAGCTGTTTTTT
medium-sized TRBJ1-2 TRBV18 NA CASSPTFGLYGYTF TGTGCCAGCTCACCGACCTTTGGACTCTATGGCTACACCTTC
NA TRBJ2-3 TRBV28 NA CASRTGLGDTSQYF TGTGCCAGCAGGACGGGGCTCGGCGATACGTCGCAGTATTTT
many TRBJ2-5 TRBV20-1 NA CSAPNQETQYF TGCAGTGCCCCTAACCAAGAGACCCAGTACTTC
NA TRBJ1-2 TRBV9 TRBD1 CASSVGSRDSGPGYCYTF TGTGCCAGCAGCGTAGGGTCCCGGGACAGTGGGCCGGGCTATTGCTACACCTTC
many TRBJ2-3 TRBV7-8 NA CASSLGDITDTQYF TGTGCCAGCAGCCTCGGGGACATAACAGATACGCAGTATTTT